This T cell receptor (beta chain) was sequenced for a study of blood T cells in healthy people across ages. It was with a sample-barcoded 5' primer and a J-beta primer mix that a second PCR of roughly 7 to 12 cycles was run. Each cDNA molecule was tagged by a template-switch adaptor that had 12 random nucleotides. Each of the samples gave a minimum of 2.5 million paired-end reads that contained CDR3. MiXCR, run by TCRdb on the 5' RACE reads, gives a single entry per CDR3 protein. The sample has around 990,000 distinct CDR3 sequences; more than 30% are singletons. As to this clonotype: Its cognate antigen is unknown.

This CDR3 has 13 residues. V lost 0 bases and J lost 7, with 6 bases in between. CDR1 is LGHNA, CDR2 YSLEER, per germline. Regarding the study as a whole: Donor CMV status was unknown, possibly confounding expanded clonotype changes.

Sequencing was done on a sample of blood. The receptor was derived from a man younger than 35 in good health. The chain has TRBV4-3 and TRBJ2-2; D gene unclear. This chain's CDR3 is CASSQDVGGELFF. CDR3 sequence (DNA): TGCGCCAGCAGCCAAGATGTCGGCGGGGAGCTGTTTTTT.